This TCR beta chain was recorded in a study of human T cells and chemical hapten exposure (dated by TCRdb to the early 2020s). Describing the broader study: Libraries were pooled for sequencing, and variation in per-sample TCR yields was attributed mainly to small differences in library volumes within the pool. The study tracked peripheral blood TCR repertoire changes in vivo during primary and secondary sensitization to the hapten diphenylcyclopropenone (DPC) in alopecia patients. The paper's findings and limits, for the study overall: After repeated subsampling, changes were observed in the strength of the expansion versus patch-test correlation and in the threshold at which the correlation became significant. DPC sensitization did not change the number of TCRs with a frequency above 1 in 1000, and there was no evidence of changes in global repertoire structure.

Unfractionated whole blood was collected in Tempus Blood RNA tubes, and total RNA was extracted from that blood. A handful of healthy volunteers were used as TCR sequencing controls and were bled at day 0, 2 weeks and 6 weeks. During library preparation, unique molecular identifiers were attached to individual cDNA molecules so that TCRs could be counted quantitatively and reproducibly. Each blood RNA sample was used to sequence both TCR alpha and TCR beta chains. For the original study's pipeline: The median number of TCRs per sample was roughly 98,000, ranging from about 23,224 to 690,600. The Decombinator software suite was used to annotate the V, J and CDR3 of the TCR reads. For the PS versus PT1 abundance plots, all samples were subsampled to the same number of TCRs (28,000). TCRs were defined as expanded if absent before sensitization and observed at least eight times at the 2-week time point. TCRdb ran its own pipeline on the public reads, namely fastp trimming at Q25 and MiXCR clone calling, and kept in-frame beta chains. Every CDR3 protein is listed once, alongside the most common genes and DNA of its rows. The V and J calls and clone size are TCRdb's, not the authors'. The sample table holds 95,000 to 150,000 distinct CDR3 sequences, of which about 8.9% were seen once. The ten largest make up around 1.5% of the sample.

In the case of this clonotype: This receptor's antigen is unknown. No qualities accompany the bases; no much larger clone lies one base away.

From the germline V gene (reference sequence), CDR1 is SGHKS and CDR2 is YYEKEE. A distance of 16 bases separates the germline ends of V and J, which lose 4 bases and 0 bases respectively. There are 16 amino acids in the CDR3, from cysteine to phenylalanine inclusive. Only the CDR3 part of the read is kept: 48 bases, read in frame from the first base. This TCR was sampled from a human donor in good health. Some clones in this sample may be carry-over from other donors' samples. Donor details come from another sample of the same person, matched by shared clones. Sample: whole blood. The chain employs TRBV5-5 and TRBJ1-1; the D gene is not confidently resolved. The CDR3 region: CASSPGVGRMNTEAFF. The DNA sequence reads TGTGCCAGCAGCCCTGGGGTAGGAAGAATGAACACTGAAGCTTTCTTT. The variable domain in full, with residues beyond the CDR3 obtained from the reference TRBV5-5 and TRBJ1-1 genes, is DAGVTQSPTHLIKTRGQQVTLRCSPISGHKSVSWYQQVLGQGPQFIFQYYEKEERGRGNFPDRFSARQFPNYSSELNVNALLLGDSALYLCASSPGVGRMNTEAFFGQGTRLTVV.